The clone carrying this T cell receptor (beta chain) was counted between two and nine times. What it binds is not known. Making TCR cDNA involved 5'RACE template switching, which added UMIs and a universal primer site. Via MiXCR, TCRdb re-called the 5' RACE reads, giving one row per CDR3 protein. Here the sample spans around 310,000 distinct CDR3 sequences, 8.7% being singletons. This entry is derived from a study of T cells after yellow fever vaccination. Looking at the study overall: Each low-cell-number fraction was prepared by means of SMART-Seq v4 Ultra Low Input.

General study findings and limits: Contamination by abundant bulk-population clonotypes could be present in FACS-sorted repertoires. The secondary response was weaker, and its peak arrived faster, on day 5 versus 15.

Germline values: CDR1 MGHDK, CDR2 SYGVNS. V shed 5 bases and J 0 bases; nucleotides not matched to a gene: 6. There are 17 residues in the CDR3. The V and J genes are TRBV25-1 and TRBJ2-2; 10 nucleotides match TRBD2. The input for sequencing was PBMCs, taken on the day of the first yellow fever vaccination. This receptor was obtained from a man between 18 and 29 years old who received the YFV17D yellow fever vaccine. CDR3 bases: TGTGCCAGCAGTATTCTAGCGGGGGCTTCGAACACCGGGGAGCTGTTTTTT. Its protein is CASSILAGASNTGELFF. Together with reference TRBV25-1 and TRBJ2-2, the CDR3 gives the full variable domain: EADIYQTPRYLVIGTGKKITLECSQTMGHDKMYWYQQDPGMELHLIHYSYGVNSTEKGDLSSESTVSRIRTEHFPLTLESARPSHTSQYLCASSILAGASNTGELFFGEGSRLTVL.